These 3 T cell receptor beta chains were sequenced from one sample in a study of T cell responses to AZD1222 COVID-19 vaccine. Sequencing used immunoSEQ multiplex PCR; TCRdb keeps in-frame clones, though not all of them. Of 150,000 to 200,000 clones in the sample, about 90% were seen once. The sample consisted of peripheral blood, taken 28 days after the second AZD1222 dose. These receptors were taken from an adult who received the AZD1222 COVID-19 vaccine.

This chain joins TRBV6-5 and TRBJ1-1; 7 bases align to TRBD1. Germline CDR1 MNHEY, CDR2 SVGAGI. V dropped 6 bases and J dropped 6; count of bases not matched to a gene: 7. This CDR3 is 13 amino acids long. The DNA for the CDR3 is TGTGCCAGCAGGAAAACAGGGGACCCTGAAGCTTTCTTT. This gives the protein CASRKTGDPEAFF.

This chain uses TRBV4-1 with TRBJ1-6; 9 bases agree with TRBD1. Germline V lookup: CDR1 MGHRA, CDR2 YSYEKL. Unmatched junction bases numbered 10, after V lost 4 bases and J lost 0 bases. The CDR3 sequence is 19 residues long. CDR3 in DNA: TGCGCCAGCAGCCTCACACCGGGACAGGGAAGCTCCTATAATTCACCCCTCCACTTT. Protein product: CASSLTPGQGSSYNSPLHF.

The chain carries TRBV9 and TRBJ2-1, with 7 bases fitting TRBD2. V lost 4 bases to trimming and J lost 7 bases; unmatched junction nucleotides: 11. This CDR3 is built from 15 residues. Germline lookup yields CDR1 SGDLS and CDR2 YYNGEE. The DNA for the CDR3 is TGTGCCAGCAGCCCCGGGGAGCGGGACGTGAATGAGCAGTTCTTC. Its protein product is CASSPGERDVNEQFF.